The 8 T cell receptor beta chains listed next were all sequenced from one sample in a study of T cells in Graves' hyperthyroidism and ophthalmopathy. Researchers amplified the TCR beta CDR3 regions from RNA transcripts. Primed by the HTBI set, a first-round RT-PCR was run on the TCR CDR3. MiXCR, applied by TCRdb to the multiplex PCR reads, yields one record per CDR3 protein. The repertoire holds more than 300,000 distinct CDR3 sequences, with 13% as singletons. The sequenced sample was blood. These TCRs come from a woman aged 18-29 years with Graves' hyperthyroidism.

This clonotype was seen ten or more times. J is TRBJ2-2 and V is TRBV2, with D unclear. Germline values: CDR1 SNHLY, CDR2 FYNNEI. V lost 0 bases and J lost 5, with 10 bases in between. The CDR3 contains 15 residues. The CDR3 DNA follows: TGTGCCAGCAGTGAAGCGCTTCGGCAGACCGGGGAGCTGTTTTTT. This sequence encodes CASSEALRQTGELFF.

The V gene is TRBV12-3 or TRBV12-4, the J gene TRBJ2-5; D gene unclear. CDR3 length: 12 residues. The V end was cut by 4 bases, the J end by 5 bases, with 8 bases between. CDR3 residues: CASSSVGETQYF. CDR3 in DNA: TGTGCCAGCAGTTCGGTTGGTGAGACCCAGTACTTC.

This clonotype was recorded at least ten times. The chain has TRBV20-1 and TRBJ2-7, with D possibly called TRBD1 or TRBD2 (6 bases each). Germline V CDR1 and CDR2: DFQATT, SNEGSKA (reference sequence). The CDR3 totals 13 residues. CDR3 sequence: CSGDPEGVYEQYF. CDR3 coding DNA: TGCAGCGGTGATCCGGAGGGGGTCTACGAGCAGTACTTC.

In its sample, this clonotype was seen a few times. The chain employs TRBV29-1 and TRBJ1-5, with D perhaps TRBD1 (6 bases). The CDR3 totals 11 residues. CDR1 and CDR2 (germline): SQVTM, ANQGSEA. CDR3: CRITGNQPQHF. In DNA form, the CDR3 reads TGCAGGATAACAGGGAACCAGCCCCAGCATTTT.

This clonotype has just a few counts. The chain is built from TRBV3-1 and TRBJ1-1; D gene ambiguous. Per germline, CDR1 LGHDT and CDR2 YNNKEL (reference sequence). This CDR3 contains 18 residues. The ends were cut back, 0 bases at V and 4 bases at J, with 21 bases in the middle. The CDR3 is CASSQDGSGNSMFTEAFF. CDR3 sequence (DNA): TGTGCCAGCAGCCAAGATGGTTCGGGAAACAGTATGTTCACTGAAGCTTTCTTT.

The chain couples TRBV10-3 to TRBJ1-5, with 7 bases fitting TRBD1. The trim removed 2 bases at V and 2 bases at J, leaving 12 bases unmatched. The CDR3 length is 18 residues. From germline, CDR1 is ENHRY and CDR2 SYGVKD. CDR3 nucleotides: TGTGCCATCAGTGAGGTTGGCGCAGGGGGTATGCGCAATCAGCCCCAGCATTTT. This encodes CAISEVGAGGMRNQPQHF.

Many counts were recorded for this clonotype. V usage is TRBV27 and J usage is TRBJ2-7, with a weak D call TRBD1 (5 bases). CDR1 and CDR2 from the germline V gene are MNHEY and SMNVEV (reference sequence). V shed 3 bases and J shed 0 bases, with 9 bases lying between them. This CDR3 is built from 14 residues. In DNA, the CDR3 is TGTGCCAGCAGTTTGCAGGGTGACTCCTACGAGCAGTACTTC. As protein: CASSLQGDSYEQYF.

This clonotype appeared many times. This CDR3 reads CASTQGTHQPQHF. CDR3 sequence (DNA): TGTGCCAGCACTCAGGGAACCCATCAGCCCCAGCATTTT. The chain uses TRBV2 and TRBJ1-5; maybe TRBD1 (5 bases). CDR1 SNHLY and CDR2 FYNNEI come from the germline V gene. There are 13 residues in the CDR3. Trimming took 7 bases from V and 5 from J, leaving 12 bases between them.